The T cell receptor beta chain under discussion was sequenced for a study of blood T cell repertoires in COVID-19. Study-level background: PBMCs, B-cell-depleted T cells, or T cells were the source of the cDNA or gDNA that made up the material.

CDR1 LNHNV and CDR2 YYDKDF come from the germline V gene (reference sequence). J was trimmed by 6 bases and V by 3 bases; bases with no gene match: 4. This CDR3 has 13 residues. Per the original methods: Reference gene primer amplification gave estimated nucleated cell counts. The method was immunoSEQ multiplex PCR; TCRdb's version includes in-frame clones alone and lacks a portion of them. That table gives V, J and clone size, and the DNA gave D and trimming. This sample has some 150,000 clones, with about 89% found just once. The genes are TRBV15 and TRBJ2-7; TRBD1 matches at 8 bases. The receptor's source is a man aged 60 to 69 with active or convalescent COVID-19. The sequenced material came from peripheral blood. CDR3 sequence: CATSSGQGTEQYF. CDR3 coding DNA: TGTGCCACCAGCAGTGGACAGGGAACCGAGCAGTACTTC.